A single TCR beta chain is shown here with its context. Its binding antigen is unknown. Base qualities are not provided; no much larger clone lies one nucleotide away. V lost 5 bases and J lost 8 bases; the stretch between them is 27 bases long. CDR1 and CDR2, looked up from the germline V gene, are SGHAT and FQNNGV. Its CDR3 holds 18 amino acids, cysteine through phenylalanine. Here the CDR3 DNA is all that survives: 54 bases in frame from base 1. This record belongs to a study of metastatic and nonmetastatic thyroid tumors (dated by TCRdb to the early 2020s). The study in broad terms: Repertoires from peripheral blood and from tumor or nodule tissue samples of malignant and benign thyroid patients were compared. Results the study describes overall, beyond this receptor: In both blood and tumor samples, malignant tumors were reported to have significantly higher TCR beta diversity than benign nodules.

Before undergoing thyroid surgery, none of the patients had been given any kind of treatment. The study retrospectively analysed patient clinical samples collected from the early 2010s to the late 2010s using T-cell receptor beta sequencing. Libraries were built with PCR. Sequencing used an Illumina HiSeq 4000. High-throughput sequencing was used to profile the CDR3 region of the TCR beta-chain in every patient. Per the original workflow: The researchers built a classifier to tell apart papillary thyroid cancer patients with distant metastasis, based on CDR3 differences among clinicopathological groups. The Shannon index was used to measure repertoire diversity, and the Morisita-Horn index was used to measure how similar tumor and blood repertoires were. Through fastp at Q25 and MiXCR, TCRdb rebuilt clones from the public reads, retaining in-frame beta chains. These V and J calls rely on TCRdb rather than the paper's analysis. This sample has several thousand clones in its table, and 30% to 40% of those were observed once. The top ten constitute 35% to 45% of the sample.

The sequence joins TRBV11-2 to TRBJ1-4; the best D guess is TRBD1, with 6 bases matching. Sequencing was done on a sample of adjacent normal tissue. This sequence was found in a male donor with papillary thyroid cancer or a benign thyroid nodule (not recorded which). Some clones in this sample may be carry-over from other donors' samples. The CDR3 protein: CASSPRSILDRSNEKLFF. The DNA is TGTGCCAGCAGCCCCCGGAGCATTTTGGACAGATCCAACGAAAAACTGTTTTTT.